The 18 T cell receptor beta chains listed next were all sequenced from one sample in a study of cytomegalovirus exposure and HLA in healthy donors. The PCR employed 60 Vbeta primers together with 13 Jbeta primers. Assay used: immunoSEQ multiplex PCR; TCRdb lists only in-frame clones, some missing. This table has about 170,000 clones, roughly 67% appearing once. Sequencing was done on a sample of PBMCs. The receptors come from a woman in her late teens or twenties in good health and CMV-seropositive.

The chain links TRBV28 to TRBJ1-2, with TRBD1 matching over 10 bases. The germline V gene encodes CDR1 MDHEN and CDR2 SYDVKM. The trim removed 3 bases at V and 6 bases at J, leaving 7 bases unmatched. CDR3 length: 15 amino acids. In nucleotides, the CDR3 is TGTGCCAGCAGTTTCCAGAGACAGGGGGCGCATGGCTACACCTTC. Translated, it gives CASSFQRQGAHGYTF.

Only a few counts were recorded for this clone. The same CDR3 arises from other DNA sequences in this sample as well. This chain links TRBV6-5 with TRBJ2-5; TRBD1 might be the D (5 bases). The CDR3 sequence is 13 residues long. Trimming stripped 2 bases from V and 3 bases from J, with 7 bases between. CDR1 is MNHEY and CDR2 is SVGAGI in the germline V gene. The CDR3 coding sequence is TGTGCCAGCAGTTACAGGGGTAAAGAGACCCAGTACTTC. Encoded protein: CASSYRGKETQYF.

This clone appeared a few times. The chain carries TRBV6-1 and TRBJ2-7, with D possibly being TRBD1 (6 bases). V was pared by 5 bases and J by 6 bases, with 14 bases between. The germline V gene has CDR1 MNHNS and CDR2 SASEGT. The CDR3 has 13 residues. The chain's CDR3 is CASSPDRFREQYF. CDR3 nucleotides: TGTGCCAGCAGTCCCGACAGGTTCCGCGAGCAGTACTTC.

J is TRBJ1-4 and V is TRBV6-1, with no clear D. The CDR3 contains 13 residues. Trimming stripped 7 bases from V and 4 bases from J, with 10 bases between. Germline V gene lookup returns CDR1 MNHNS and CDR2 SASEGT. CDR3 loop: CASIGHYNEKLFF. The CDR3 DNA is TGTGCCAGCATAGGTCACTATAATGAAAAACTGTTTTTT.

Worth noting for this clone: In the same sample, other DNA sequences code for this CDR3. The chain combines TRBV11-1 with TRBJ2-1; 8 positions match TRBD2. The germline CDR1 and CDR2 sequences are SGHAT and FQDESV (reference sequence). This CDR3 spans 17 amino acids. J gave up 0 bases and V 4 bases, and 8 bases lay outside the gene matches. The CDR3 bases are TGTGCCAGCAGCTCCGAAGCGGGAGTGAGCTCCTACAATGAGCAGTTCTTC. Amino acid sequence: CASSSEAGVSSYNEQFF.

This chain links TRBV13 with TRBJ1-3, with a tentative D call TRBD1 (5 bases). V shed 0 bases and J shed 3 bases, with 6 bases lying between them. The CDR3 extends over 14 amino acids. In germline, CDR1 is PRHDT, CDR2 FYEKMQ (reference sequence). This chain's CDR3 is CASSLGRVGNTIYF. The CDR3 region has the DNA TGTGCCAGCAGCTTAGGCAGGGTTGGAAACACCATATATTTT.

The V and J genes are TRBV7-9 and TRBJ1-1, with a possible D match to TRBD1 (5 bases). The V gene lost 5 bases and the J gene lost 3 bases, with 22 bases spanning the gap. Germline assignment: CDR1 SEHNR and CDR2 FQNEAQ (reference sequence). CDR3 length: 17 amino acids. CDR3 DNA: TGTGCCAGCAGCGAAGGGACCTCGGGAGGAGGAGACACTGAAGCTTTCTTT. Its translation is CASSEGTSGGGDTEAFF.

This chain connects TRBV6-6 to TRBJ1-1; 10 bases match TRBD1. The ends lost 10 bases at V and 9 bases at J; junction bases unmatched: 11. This CDR3 region has 13 residues. Germline CDR1 is MNHNY and CDR2 is SVGAGI (reference sequence). The CDR3 DNA follows: TGTGCCACCTCGACAGGGGGCGCGGTTCAAGCTTTCTTT. It translates to CATSTGGAVQAFF.

This clone appeared a single time. The CDR3 DNA follows: TGTGCCAGCAGTTTAGAGGGACAGGGGTGGACTGAAGCTTTCTTT. Residues: CASSLEGQGWTEAFF. This rearrangement joins TRBV27 to TRBJ1-1; 10 bases line up with TRBD1. Germline assignment: CDR1 MNHEY and CDR2 SMNVEV (reference sequence). Losses at the gene ends were 2 bases for V and 5 bases for J; bases not matched to a gene: 5. The CDR3 totals 15 residues.

This sequence joins TRBV7-8 and TRBJ2-7, with TRBD2 matching over 7 bases. The V and J ends lost 8 bases and 0 bases, in that order; junction bases with no gene match: 1. Germline V lookup: CDR1 SGHVS, CDR2 FQNEAQ. This CDR3 is built from 12 residues. This CDR3 is CASRGDSYEQYF. CDR3 bases: TGTGCCAGCCGGGGGGACTCCTACGAGCAGTACTTC. Looking up the rest from reference TRBV7-8 and TRBJ2-7 gives the full variable domain: GAGVSQSPRYKVAKRGQDVALRCDPISGHVSLFWYQQALGQGPEFLTYFQNEAQLDKSGLPSDRFFAERPEGSVSTLKIQRTQQEDSAVYLCASRGDSYEQYFGPGTRLTVT.

V is TRBV30 and J is TRBJ1-1; D is unclear. CDR3 length: 14 amino acids. Trimming removed 0 bases from V and 4 bases from J, with 12 bases in between. CDR1 is GTSNPN, CDR2 SVGIG, per germline (reference sequence). DNA for the CDR3: TGTGCCTGGAGTGTGCTTCGGGTTTCCACTGAAGCTTTCTTT. Encoded protein: CAWSVLRVSTEAFF.

This clone showed up just a few times. V and J are TRBV5-6 and TRBJ2-7; 9 bases fit TRBD1. V gave up 2 bases and J gave up 6 bases; unmatched junction bases: 6. This CDR3 comprises 14 residues. Germline V CDR1 and CDR2: SGHDT, YYEEEE. The CDR3 DNA sequence: TGTGCCAGCAGCTTTATGGGACAGGGCTTCGAGCAGTACTTC. Protein product: CASSFMGQGFEQYF. Full variable domain (remainder filled in from reference TRBV5-6 and TRBJ2-7): DAGVTQSPTHLIKTRGQQVTLRCSPKSGHDTVSWYQQALGQGPQFIFQYYEEEERQRGNFPDRFSGHQFPNYSSELNVNALLLGDSALYLCASSFMGQGFEQYFGPGTRLTVT.

V and J are TRBV5-4 and TRBJ2-5; D perhaps matches TRBD1 (6 bases). This CDR3 has 13 residues. Germline V CDR1 and CDR2: SGHNT, YYREEE (reference sequence). Deletions cut 9 bases from V and 5 bases from J, with 17 bases between. The CDR3 DNA is TGTGCCATGGACAGCTGGGAACAGGAGACCCAGTACTTC. The encoded protein is CAMDSWEQETQYF.

J is TRBJ2-5 and V is TRBV6-5, with TRBD1 identical over 8 bases. The CDR3 has 13 residues. Germline V gene lookup returns CDR1 MNHEY and CDR2 SVGAGI. Trimming at V came to 7 bases and at J to 4 bases, leaving 5 bases not matched to a gene. CDR3 bases: TGTGCCAGCAAAATCGACAGGGGAGAGACCCAGTACTTC. It yields the protein CASKIDRGETQYF.

This chain joins TRBV7-2 and TRBJ2-3; tentative D call: TRBD2 (6 bases). Germline CDR1 reads SGHTA; CDR2 reads FQGNSA. V was cut by 0 bases and J by 0 bases, with 13 bases left in between. This CDR3 contains 17 residues. DNA of the CDR3: TGTGCCAGCAGCTTAGCGATTTCGGGACTCAGCACAGATACGCAGTATTTT. This codes for CASSLAISGLSTDTQYF.

This clone has just a few counts. This chain connects TRBV9 to TRBJ2-5; 7 bases line up with TRBD1. The ends lost 4 bases at V and 3 bases at J; junction bases unmatched: 12. The CDR3 covers 16 residues. Germline values: CDR1 SGDLS, CDR2 YYNGEE. The CDR3 here is CASSPSSGTAKETQYF. The CDR3 bases are TGTGCCAGCAGCCCATCGTCCGGGACAGCTAAAGAGACCCAGTACTTC.

This clone was counted only a few times. The chain links TRBV7-3 to TRBJ1-2, with D tentatively TRBD1 (5 bases). Germline CDR1 is SGHTA and CDR2 is FQGTGA. V was shortened by 6 bases and J by 8 bases, with 19 bases between the two germline ends. The CDR3 runs to 14 residues. CDR3 amino acids: CASSEPGGRGGYTF. The CDR3 DNA reads TGTGCCAGCAGTGAACCGGGGGGAAGAGGCGGCTACACCTTC.

The chain carries TRBV5-6 and TRBJ1-6; TRBD1 matches 8 bases. Germline V gives CDR1 SGHDT, CDR2 YYEEEE. Losses at the gene ends were 0 bases for V and 13 bases for J; bases not matched to a gene: 6. The CDR3 has 14 residues. The CDR3 nucleotides are TGTGCCAGCAGCTTGGGACAGGGGCTGGAGCCCCTCCACTTT. Translation: CASSLGQGLEPLHF.